One T cell receptor (beta chain) is described in this entry. This clonotype has only a few counts. There is no known antigen for this receptor. The input lacks base qualities; no much larger clone sits a single base away. Library method: 5' RACE. The sequencer listed for this sample is Illumina HiSeq 2000. A universal primer binding site was added through template switching, and the final cDNA carried a unique molecular identifier so that TCR cDNA molecules could be counted accurately. Specific primers in the conserved constant-segment region were used to synthesize first-strand cDNA for the TCR alpha and beta chains. To control for contamination, every cDNA library was double barcoded, receiving both a SMART-Mk sample barcode and Illumina barcodes. TruSeq adapter sequences and Illumina sample barcodes were added in two successive PCR steps. Sequencing of the TCR alpha and beta cDNA libraries was done on the Illumina HiSeq platform using custom primers. As for the authors' bioinformatics: MiGEC was used to process raw reads and extract unique molecular identifiers, and MiXCR was used to find CDR3 positions. For each individual, recombination models were inferred using an EM algorithm with the repgenHMM and IGoR tools. The analysis of shared clonotypes was done with the tcR package in R, with sharing normalized by the product of cloneset sizes. To study raw recombination without the effects of thymic and clonal selection, out-of-frame nonproductive sequences were analyzed. The raw public reads went through TCRdb reprocessing: fastp at Q25, MiXCR clone calling, in-frame beta chains kept. Duplicate CDR3 protein sequences are folded into a single record with the most common DNA and genes. The V and J calls, along with clone size, are taken from TCRdb and not from the paper's own processing. The sample profile shows around 490,000 distinct CDR3 sequences; 13% to 15% of them were found once. In total, the top ten clones hold less than 0.5% of the sample.

CDR1 and CDR2, per the germline V gene, are MGHRA and YSYEKL. From the cysteine up to the phenylalanine, the CDR3 has a length of 15 residues. This entry keeps only the CDR3 DNA: 45 bases, framed from base 1. V loses 4 bases of germline sequence and J loses 5 bases, and the interval between the two ends is 17 bases. Only healthy Caucasian donors were included. The twin cohort consisted of three pairs of female monozygotic twins, all aged about 18 to 30 years. Positive isolation kits from Invitrogen were used to isolate the CD4+ and CD8+ T cell populations. This sample was included in a study of identical twins (dated by TCRdb to 2016 to 2017). Regarding the complete study: To test whether fetal clonotypes persist, this study deep-sequenced TCR alpha and beta repertoires from monozygotic twins, from unrelated adults of various ages, and from cord blood. To rule out contamination, replicate twin experiments were performed at different times with different library preparation protocols. On the study overall, not on this receptor specifically: Because the same donors could not be followed over many years, conclusions were based on cross-sectional statistical analysis. Invariant T cells such as MAIT and iNKT could partly confound zero-insertion analyses, though diverse VJ usage argued against this for most clonotypes. Recombination models systematically underestimated out-of-frame TCR alpha sharing in monozygotic twins but agreed with sharing between unrelated individuals. Out-of-frame TCR alpha sequences shared between twins showed an excess of low generation-probability sequences compared with coincidental sharing between unrelated individuals. Fewer insertions were carried by abundant cord blood beta clonotypes, a similar but weaker trend appeared in young adult naive repertoires, and no such trend appeared in memory repertoires. Excess twin sharing in beta out-of-frame sequences was weaker because fewer shared sequences lowered the signal-to-noise ratio.

These data were likewise used in another study, on yellow fever vaccine responses in identical twins. The second publication reports: According to the authors, in identical twins the way T cells responded to vaccination appeared partly convergent and partly personalized. In identical twins, the study followed T cell clones that responded to the vaccine with precision.

This receptor was identified in a woman between 18 and 30 years old in good health. The sequence joins TRBV4-1 to TRBJ2-5; the D segment could be TRBD2, given 6 matching bases. The sequenced sample was CD4+ T cells sorted from blood. CDR3 region: CASSLQLAAWETQYF. The sequence in DNA is TGCGCCAGCAGCCTCCAATTAGCGGCGTGGGAGACCCAGTACTTC.